This T cell receptor beta chain was captured by sequencing in a study of shared T cell receptors in the human thymus. The germline CDR1 and CDR2 sequences are SGHTA and FQGNSA. Trimming left V 4 bases short and J 4 bases short, with 10 bases between. The CDR3 has 13 residues. Sequencing used immunoSEQ multiplex PCR; TCRdb keeps in-frame clones, though not all of them. The sample shows hundreds of thousands of clones, approximately 88% of them seen only once. This sample also belongs to another study, concerning human thymus T cells. From that paper: Repertoires from thymus and blood appeared to show biased V and J gene usage.

This clonotype was sampled from a boy in the first two years of life with a congenital heart defect. The sequenced sample consisted of thymocytes. The chain joins TRBV7-2 to TRBJ1-1; no clear D. CDR3 in amino acids: CASSYLVSTEAFF. In DNA form, the CDR3 reads TGTGCCAGCAGCTACCTAGTTAGCACTGAAGCTTTCTTT.